This TCR beta chain was captured in a study of blood T cells in healthy people across ages. The germline V gene encodes CDR1 LGHNA and CDR2 YSLEER. J was trimmed by 3 bases and V by 5 bases; bases with no gene match: 4. There are 15 residues in the CDR3. As to this clonotype: No antigen is known for it.

Using a J-beta primer mix together with a sample-barcoded 5' primer, a second PCR was run for roughly 7 to 12 cycles. A template-switch adaptor with 12 random nucleotides tagged each cDNA molecule. TCRdb independently ran MiXCR on the 5' RACE reads; one entry per CDR3 protein. The table has 1.8 million or so distinct CDR3 sequences, about 39% seen once. General study points: Long-lived donors exceeded aged donors in naive CD4+ cells and diversity.

Aged roughly 6 to 100, donors were systemically healthy Caucasians from Russia. The sequencing input was blood. V gene TRBV4-3 combines with J gene TRBJ2-7; TRBD2 agrees at 13 bases. The clonotype originates from a human donor in good health. The CDR3 DNA follows: TGCGCCAGCAGCGGACTAGCGGGGGAGCACTACGAGCAGTACTTC. This gives the protein CASSGLAGEHYEQYF.